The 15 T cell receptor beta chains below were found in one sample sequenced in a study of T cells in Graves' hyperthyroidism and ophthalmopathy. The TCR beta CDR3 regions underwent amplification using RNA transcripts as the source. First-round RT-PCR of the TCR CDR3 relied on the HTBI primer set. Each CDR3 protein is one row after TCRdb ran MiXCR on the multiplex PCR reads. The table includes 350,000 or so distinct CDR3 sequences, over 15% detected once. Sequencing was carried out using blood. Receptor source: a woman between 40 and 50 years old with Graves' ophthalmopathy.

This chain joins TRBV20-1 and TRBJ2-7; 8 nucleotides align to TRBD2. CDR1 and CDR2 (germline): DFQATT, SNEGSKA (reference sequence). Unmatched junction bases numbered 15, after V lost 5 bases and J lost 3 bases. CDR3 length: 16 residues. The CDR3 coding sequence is TGCAGTGCTCGAGGGCTAGCGGGTAGGGGCCTCTACGAGCAGTACTTC. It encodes CSARGLAGRGLYEQYF.

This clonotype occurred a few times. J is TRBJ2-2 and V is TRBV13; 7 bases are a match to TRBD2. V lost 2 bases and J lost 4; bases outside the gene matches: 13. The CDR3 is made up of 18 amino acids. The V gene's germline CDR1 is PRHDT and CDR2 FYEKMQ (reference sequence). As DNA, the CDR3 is TGTGCCAGCAGCTTACAACTGCCGATAGCGGGCCTCACCGGGGAGCTGTTTTTT. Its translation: CASSLQLPIAGLTGELFF.

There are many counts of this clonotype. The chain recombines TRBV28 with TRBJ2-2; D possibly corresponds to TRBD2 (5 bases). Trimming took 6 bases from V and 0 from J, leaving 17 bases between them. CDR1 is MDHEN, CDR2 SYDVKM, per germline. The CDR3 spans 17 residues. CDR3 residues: CASSSPEGLSNTGELFF. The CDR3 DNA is TGTGCCAGCAGCTCACCCGAGGGCCTATCGAACACCGGGGAGCTGTTTTTT. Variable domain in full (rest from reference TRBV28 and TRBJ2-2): DVKVTQSSRYLVKRTGEKVFLECVQDMDHENMFWYRQDPGLGLRLIYFSYDVKMKEKGDIPEGYSVSREKKERFSLILESASTNQTSMYLCASSSPEGLSNTGELFFGEGSRLTVL.

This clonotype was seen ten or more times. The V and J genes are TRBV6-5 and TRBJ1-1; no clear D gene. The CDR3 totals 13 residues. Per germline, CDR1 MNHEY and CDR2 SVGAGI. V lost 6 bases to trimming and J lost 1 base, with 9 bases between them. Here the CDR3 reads CASRPYSNTEAFF. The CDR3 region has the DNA TGTGCCAGCAGACCCTACTCGAACACTGAAGCTTTCTTT.

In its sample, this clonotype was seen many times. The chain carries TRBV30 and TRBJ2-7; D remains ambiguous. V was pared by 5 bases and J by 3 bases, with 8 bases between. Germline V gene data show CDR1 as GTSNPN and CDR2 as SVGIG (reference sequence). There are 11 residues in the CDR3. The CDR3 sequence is CAWAHVYEQYF. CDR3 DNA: TGTGCCTGGGCCCATGTCTACGAGCAGTACTTC. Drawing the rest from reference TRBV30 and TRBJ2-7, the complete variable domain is SQTIHQWPATLVQPVGSPLSLECTVEGTSNPNLYWYRQAAGRGLQLLFYSVGIGQISSEVPQNLSASRPQDRQFILSSKKLLLSDSGFYLCAWAHVYEQYFGPGTRLTVT.

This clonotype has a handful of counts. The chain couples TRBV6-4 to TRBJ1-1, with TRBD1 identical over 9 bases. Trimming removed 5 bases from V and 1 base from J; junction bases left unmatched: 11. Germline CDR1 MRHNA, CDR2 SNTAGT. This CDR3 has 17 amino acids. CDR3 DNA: TGTGCCAGCAGTCACCGAGAAGGACAGGGGCCGAACACTGAAGCTTTCTTT. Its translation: CASSHREGQGPNTEAFF.

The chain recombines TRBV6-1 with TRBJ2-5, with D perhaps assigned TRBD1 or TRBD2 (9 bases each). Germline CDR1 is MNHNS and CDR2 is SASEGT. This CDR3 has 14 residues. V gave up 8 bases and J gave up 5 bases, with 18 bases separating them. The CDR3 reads CASGSGGTGETQYF. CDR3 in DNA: TGTGCCAGCGGAAGCGGGGGGACAGGGGAGACCCAGTACTTC.

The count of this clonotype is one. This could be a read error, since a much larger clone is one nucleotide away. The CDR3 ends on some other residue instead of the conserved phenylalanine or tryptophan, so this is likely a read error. This CDR3 reads CASSSVLQETQYL. CDR3 coding DNA: TGTGCCAGCAGTTCAGTACTGCAAGAGACCCAGTACCTC. This sequence joins TRBV28 and TRBJ2-5; unclear D gene. Germline V gene sequence: CDR1 MDHEN, CDR2 SYDVKM. Trimming stripped 4 bases from V and 2 bases from J, with 8 bases between. This CDR3 spans 13 amino acids.

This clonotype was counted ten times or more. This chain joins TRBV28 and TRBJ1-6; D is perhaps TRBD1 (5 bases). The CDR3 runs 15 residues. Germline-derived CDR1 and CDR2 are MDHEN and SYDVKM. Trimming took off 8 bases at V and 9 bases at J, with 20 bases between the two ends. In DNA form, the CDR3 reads TGTGCCAGCTACCCTCGGGGGAAATGGGGTTCACCCCTCCACTTT. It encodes CASYPRGKWGSPLHF. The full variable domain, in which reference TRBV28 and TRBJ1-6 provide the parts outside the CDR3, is DVKVTQSSRYLVKRTGEKVFLECVQDMDHENMFWYRQDPGLGLRLIYFSYDVKMKEKGDIPEGYSVSREKKERFSLILESASTNQTSMYLCASYPRGKWGSPLHFGNGTRLTVT.

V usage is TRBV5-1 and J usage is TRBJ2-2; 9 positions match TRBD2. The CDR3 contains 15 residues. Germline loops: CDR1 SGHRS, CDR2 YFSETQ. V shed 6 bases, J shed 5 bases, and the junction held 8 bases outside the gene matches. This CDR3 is CASKGLAGWTGELFF. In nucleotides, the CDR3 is TGCGCCAGCAAGGGGCTAGCGGGATGGACCGGGGAGCTGTTTTTT.

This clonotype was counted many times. CDR3 sequence: CASSHRGQGPTEAFF. The CDR3 DNA reads TGCGCCAGCAGCCACCGGGGACAGGGTCCCACTGAAGCTTTCTTT. The rearrangement links TRBV5-1 to TRBJ1-1, with 9 bases aligning to TRBD1. V trimming: 4 bases; J trimming: 4 bases; junction bases outside the gene matches: 8. Germline values: CDR1 SGHRS, CDR2 YFSETQ. The CDR3 spans 15 residues.

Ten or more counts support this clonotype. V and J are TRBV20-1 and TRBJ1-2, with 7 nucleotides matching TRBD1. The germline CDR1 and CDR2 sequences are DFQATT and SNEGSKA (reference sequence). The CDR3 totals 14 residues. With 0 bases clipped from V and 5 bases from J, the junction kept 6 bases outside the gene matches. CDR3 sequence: CSARDVGTAYGYTF. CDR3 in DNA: TGCAGTGCTAGAGATGTCGGGACAGCGTATGGCTACACCTTC.

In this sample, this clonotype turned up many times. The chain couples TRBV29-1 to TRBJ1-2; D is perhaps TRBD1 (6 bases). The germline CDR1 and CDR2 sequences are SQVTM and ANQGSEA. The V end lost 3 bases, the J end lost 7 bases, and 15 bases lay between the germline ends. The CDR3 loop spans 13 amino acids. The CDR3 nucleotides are TGCAGCGTTGATGAGGGATCAGGGGCTGGCTACACCTTC. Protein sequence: CSVDEGSGAGYTF. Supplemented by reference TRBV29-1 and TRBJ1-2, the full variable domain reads SAVISQKPSRDICQRGTSLTIQCQVDSQVTMMFWYRQQPGQSLTLIATANQGSEATYESGFVIDKFPISRPNLTFSTLTVSNMSPEDSSIYLCSVDEGSGAGYTFGSGTRLTVV.

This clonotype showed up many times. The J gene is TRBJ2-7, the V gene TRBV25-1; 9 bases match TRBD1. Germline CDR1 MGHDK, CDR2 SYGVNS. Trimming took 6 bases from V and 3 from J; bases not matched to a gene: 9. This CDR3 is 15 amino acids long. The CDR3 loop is CASSVARDRDYEQYF. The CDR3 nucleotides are TGTGCCAGCAGCGTAGCCCGGGACAGGGACTACGAGCAGTACTTC.

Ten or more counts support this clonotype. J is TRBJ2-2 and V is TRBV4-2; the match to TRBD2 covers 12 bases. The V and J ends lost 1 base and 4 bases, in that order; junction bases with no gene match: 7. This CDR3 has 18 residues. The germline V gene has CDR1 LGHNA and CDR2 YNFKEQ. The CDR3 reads CASSQGASGRAGTGELFF. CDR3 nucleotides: TGTGCCAGCAGCCAAGGAGCTAGCGGGAGGGCTGGCACCGGGGAGCTGTTTTTT.